This TCR beta chain came from a study of T cells in narcolepsy. Regarding the study as a whole: HCRT-specific and TRIB2-specific autoreactive clonotypes appeared among same-patient CSF and blood CD4+ clonotypes.

The assay was immunoSEQ multiplex PCR, and TCRdb's table has in-frame clones only and misses some. The table has around 30,000 clones, over 80% seen once. Notes on this clone: Its matching antigen is unknown.

Between the trimmed V and J ends, which lost 2 bases and 4 bases, there was a span of 11 bases. The V gene's germline CDR1 is MNHEY and CDR2 SVGAGI. The CDR3 consists of 14 residues. The chain links TRBV6-5 to TRBJ1-1; the D is unclear. The TCR was taken from a human donor with narcolepsy. Sample: CD45RA- memory CD4+ T cells from PBMCs. CDR3 coding DNA: TGTGCCAGCAGTTACCGTTTGAGTGGCACTGAAGCTTTCTTT. This codes for CASSYRLSGTEAFF.